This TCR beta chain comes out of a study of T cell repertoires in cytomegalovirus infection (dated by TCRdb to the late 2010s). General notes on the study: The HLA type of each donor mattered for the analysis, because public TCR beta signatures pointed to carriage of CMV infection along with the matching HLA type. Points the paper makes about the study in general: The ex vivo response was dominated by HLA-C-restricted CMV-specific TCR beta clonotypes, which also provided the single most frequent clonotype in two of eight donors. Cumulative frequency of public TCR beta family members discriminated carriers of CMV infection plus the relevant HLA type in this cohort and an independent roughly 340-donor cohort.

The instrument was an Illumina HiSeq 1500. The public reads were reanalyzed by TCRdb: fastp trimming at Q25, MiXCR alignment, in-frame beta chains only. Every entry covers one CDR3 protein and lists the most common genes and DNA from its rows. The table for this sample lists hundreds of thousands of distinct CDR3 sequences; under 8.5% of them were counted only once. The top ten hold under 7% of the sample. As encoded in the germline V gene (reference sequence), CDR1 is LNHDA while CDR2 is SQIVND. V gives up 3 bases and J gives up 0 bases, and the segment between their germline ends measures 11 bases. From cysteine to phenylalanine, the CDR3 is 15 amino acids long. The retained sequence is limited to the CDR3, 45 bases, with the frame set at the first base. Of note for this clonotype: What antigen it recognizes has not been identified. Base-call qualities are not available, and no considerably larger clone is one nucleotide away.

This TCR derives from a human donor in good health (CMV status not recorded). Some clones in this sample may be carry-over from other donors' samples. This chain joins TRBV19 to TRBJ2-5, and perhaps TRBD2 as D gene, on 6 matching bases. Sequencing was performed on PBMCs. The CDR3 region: CASSISRGDQETQYF. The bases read TGTGCCAGTAGTATTTCGCGGGGAGACCAAGAGACCCAGTACTTC.